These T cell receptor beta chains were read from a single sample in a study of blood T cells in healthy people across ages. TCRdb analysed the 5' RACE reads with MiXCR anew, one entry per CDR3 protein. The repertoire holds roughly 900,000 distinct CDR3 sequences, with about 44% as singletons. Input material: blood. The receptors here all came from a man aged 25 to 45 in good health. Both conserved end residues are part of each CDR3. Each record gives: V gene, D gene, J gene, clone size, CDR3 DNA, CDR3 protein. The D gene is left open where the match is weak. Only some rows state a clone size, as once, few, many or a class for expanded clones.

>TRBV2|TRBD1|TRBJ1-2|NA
TGTGCCAGCAGTTCCGACAGGGGTGGGCTGGGCTATGGCTACACCTTC
CASSSDRGGLGYGYTF
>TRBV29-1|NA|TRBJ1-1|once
TGCAGCGTTGAGGGCAGGACGACTGAAGCTTTCTTT
CSVEGRTTEAFF
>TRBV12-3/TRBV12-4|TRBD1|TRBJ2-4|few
TGTGCCAGCAGGCCAACAGGGGGTTACATTCAGTACTTC
CASRPTGGYIQYF
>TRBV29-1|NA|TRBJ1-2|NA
TGCAGCTACCACGAGGGGGGCGGCTACACCTTC
CSYHEGGGYTF
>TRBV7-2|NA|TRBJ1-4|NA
TGTGCCAGCAACCAGGGAACTAATGAAAAACTGTTTTTT
CASNQGTNEKLFF
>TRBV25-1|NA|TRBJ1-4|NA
TGTGCCAGCAGTGAATGGTCAGGGAATGAAAAACTGTTTTTT
CASSEWSGNEKLFF
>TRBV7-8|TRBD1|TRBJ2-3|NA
TGTGCCAGCAGACCTCGGGACAGTAGCACAGATACGCAGTATTTT
CASRPRDSSTDTQYF
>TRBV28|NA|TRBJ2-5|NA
TGTGCCAGCAGCGACTTTTTACACAAGCAGTACTTC
CASSDFLHKQYF
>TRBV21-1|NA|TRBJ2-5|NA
TGTGCCAGCAGCTCCCTCCCGGAGACCCAGTACTTC
CASSSLPETQYF
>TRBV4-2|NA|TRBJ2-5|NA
TGTGCCAGCAGCCAAGGGAGGACCCAGTACTTC
CASSQGRTQYF
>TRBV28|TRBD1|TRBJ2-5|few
TGTGCCAGCAGTGGATCCGGGACAGGGGAAGAGACCCAGTACTTC
CASSGSGTGEETQYF
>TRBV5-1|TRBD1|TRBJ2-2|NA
TGCGCCAGCAGCTGGGAGCTGACAGGGCGGAACACCGGGGAGCTGCTTTTT
CASSWELTGRNTGELLF
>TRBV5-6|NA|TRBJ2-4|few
TGTGCCAGCAGTCATGGGGGATCAGGCAAAAACATTCAGTACTTC
CASSHGGSGKNIQYF
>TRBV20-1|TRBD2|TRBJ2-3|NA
TGCAGTGCGGGGGTTCCCGAACTAGCGGGGGCCCTCACAGATACGCAGTATTTT
CSAGVPELAGALTDTQYF
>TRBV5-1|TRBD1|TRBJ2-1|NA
TGCGCCAGCAGCTTGATCAGACAGGGGGCCAACAATGAGCAGTTCTTC
CASSLIRQGANNEQFF
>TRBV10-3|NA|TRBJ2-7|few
TGTGCCATCATGGGAGGCGGCCGCTCCTACGAGCAGTACTTC
CAIMGGGRSYEQYF